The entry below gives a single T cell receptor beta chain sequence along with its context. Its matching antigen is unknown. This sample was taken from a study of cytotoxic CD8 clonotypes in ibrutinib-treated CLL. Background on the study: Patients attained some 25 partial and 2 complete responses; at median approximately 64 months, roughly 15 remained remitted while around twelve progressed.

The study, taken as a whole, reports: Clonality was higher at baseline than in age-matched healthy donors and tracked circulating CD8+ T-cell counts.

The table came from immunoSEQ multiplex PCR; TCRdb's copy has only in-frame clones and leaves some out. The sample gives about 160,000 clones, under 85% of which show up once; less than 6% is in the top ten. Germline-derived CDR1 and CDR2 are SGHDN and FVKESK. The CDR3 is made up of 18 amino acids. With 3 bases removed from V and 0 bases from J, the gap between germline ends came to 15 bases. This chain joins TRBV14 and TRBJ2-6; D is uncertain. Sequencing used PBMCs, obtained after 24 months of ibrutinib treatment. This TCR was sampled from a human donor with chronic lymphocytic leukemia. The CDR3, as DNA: TGTGCCAGCAGCCACCTTTCTCGAGCCCTCTCTGGGGCCAACGTCCTGACTTTC. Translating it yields CASSHLSRALSGANVLTF.